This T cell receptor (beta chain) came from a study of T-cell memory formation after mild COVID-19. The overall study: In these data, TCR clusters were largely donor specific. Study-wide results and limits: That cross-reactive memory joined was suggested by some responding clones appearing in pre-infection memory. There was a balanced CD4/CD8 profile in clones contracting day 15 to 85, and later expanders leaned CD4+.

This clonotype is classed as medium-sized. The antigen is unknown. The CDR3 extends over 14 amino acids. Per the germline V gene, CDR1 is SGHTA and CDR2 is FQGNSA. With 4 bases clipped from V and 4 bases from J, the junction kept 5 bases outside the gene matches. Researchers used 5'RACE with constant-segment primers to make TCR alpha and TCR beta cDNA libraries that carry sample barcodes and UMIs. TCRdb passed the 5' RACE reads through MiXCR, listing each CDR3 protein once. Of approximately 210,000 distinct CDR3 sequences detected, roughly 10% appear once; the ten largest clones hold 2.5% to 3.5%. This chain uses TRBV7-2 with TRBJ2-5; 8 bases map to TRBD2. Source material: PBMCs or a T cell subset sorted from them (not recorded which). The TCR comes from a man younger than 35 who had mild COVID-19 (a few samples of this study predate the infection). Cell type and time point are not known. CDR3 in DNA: TGTGCCAGCAGCTCCGGGGGGGCCCCAGAGACCCAGTACTTC. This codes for CASSSGGAPETQYF.